Each of the 5 T cell receptor beta chains below was sequenced from the same sample in a study of blood T cell repertoires in COVID-19. Here immunoSEQ multiplex PCR was the method, and the copy in TCRdb shows in-frame clones only, minus some. The sample includes around 320,000 clones, almost 85% seen only once; the top ten take around 7.2%. Sequencing used peripheral blood. Every receptor here comes from a human donor in a cohort sampled during active COVID-19.

The chain links TRBV4-1 to TRBJ2-3; TRBD2 agrees at 13 bases. V was pared by 6 bases and J by 2 bases, with 5 bases of the junction left unmatched. The CDR3 is 16 residues long. Germline CDR1 reads MGHRA; CDR2 reads YSYEKL. The chain's CDR3 is CASSRGTSGVTDTQYF. CDR3 sequence (DNA): TGCGCCAGCAGTCGGGGGACTAGCGGGGTCACAGATACGCAGTATTTT.

This sequence joins TRBV5-1 and TRBJ2-3, with D possibly TRBD1 on 6 matching bases. V gave up 4 bases and J gave up 2 bases, with 11 bases separating them. Per the germline V gene, CDR1 is SGHRS and CDR2 is YFSETQ. The CDR3 spans 14 residues. The CDR3 bases are TGCGCCAGCAGCCCCAGGGGTCACACAGATACGCAGTATTTT. This encodes CASSPRGHTDTQYF.

The V and J genes are TRBV2 and TRBJ2-2; a weak D match, TRBD1 (5 bases). V was trimmed by 7 bases and J by 0 bases, leaving 12 bases between them. The germline V gene has CDR1 SNHLY and CDR2 FYNNEI. The CDR3 contains 15 residues. CDR3 nucleotide sequence: TGTGCCAGCACCCCGAACAGGCCGAACACCGGGGAGCTGTTTTTT. Its protein product is CASTPNRPNTGELFF.

The chain has TRBV20-1 and TRBJ1-1; D gene uncertain. The V end was cut by 2 bases, the J end by 3 bases, with 4 bases between. The CDR3 sequence is 11 residues long. Germline V gene lookup returns CDR1 DFQATT and CDR2 SNEGSKA (reference sequence). DNA of the CDR3: TGCAGTGCTAGACAGGACACTGAAGCTTTCTTT. Amino acids: CSARQDTEAFF.

The genes are TRBV30 and TRBJ1-2; TRBD1 matches 7 bases. Germline CDR1 GTSNPN, CDR2 SVGIG (reference sequence). The CDR3 is 15 amino acids. V gave up 2 bases and J gave up 0 bases; unmatched junction bases: 6. The CDR3 loop reads CAWSFTGAPNYGYTF. The CDR3 DNA sequence: TGTGCCTGGAGTTTTACAGGGGCCCCTAACTATGGCTACACCTTC.